Presented here are 30 T cell receptor beta chains from one specimen sequenced in a study of T-cell reconstitution after alpha-beta-depleted transplantation in children. It was with unique molecular identifiers that the TCRbeta library was prepared. Each CDR3 protein is one row after TCRdb ran MiXCR on the PCR reads. This sample yields approximately 400,000 distinct CDR3 sequences, of which 11% are seen a single time; roughly 5% belongs to the top ten. The sequencing here drew on PBMCs from the stem cell graft donor, taken from the stem cell graft. The source of these receptors is a human donor who donated a stem cell graft to a child with acute myeloid leukemia.

There are a few counts of this clonotype. This chain links TRBV20-1 with TRBJ2-5; 12 positions match TRBD2. V was pared by 0 bases and J by 7 bases, with 3 bases of the junction left unmatched. This CDR3 region has 14 residues. The germline gives CDR1 DFQATT, CDR2 SNEGSKA (reference sequence). The CDR3: CSARDLAGGWTQYF. The CDR3 nucleotides are TGCAGTGCTAGAGATCTAGCGGGGGGGTGGACCCAGTACTTC.

This clonotype was counted only a few times. The rearrangement uses TRBV12-3 or TRBV12-4 and TRBJ2-1; no definite D call. Trimming cost V 5 bases and J 6 bases, with 14 bases left between them. This CDR3 spans 14 amino acids. The CDR3 DNA sequence: TGTGCCAGCAGTCCCCCCCGACGCGGCAATGAGCAGTTCTTC. This gives the protein CASSPPRRGNEQFF.

This clonotype was counted at least ten times. The chain carries TRBV6-1 and TRBJ1-1, with 9 nucleotides matching TRBD1. Germline loops: CDR1 MNHNS, CDR2 SASEGT. V lost 6 bases to trimming and J lost 3 bases; unmatched junction nucleotides: 5. The CDR3 runs 14 residues. CDR3 sequence reads: CASSKTGGDTEAFF. The CDR3 bases are TGTGCCAGCAGCAAGACAGGGGGGGACACTGAAGCTTTCTTT.

This sequence joins TRBV7-2 and TRBJ2-3; weak D call: TRBD2 (6 bases). Germline lookup yields CDR1 SGHTA and CDR2 FQGNSA. Trimming left V 1 base short and J 1 base short, with 12 bases between. The CDR3 spans 16 residues. The CDR3 loop is CASSLEGRGGTDTQYF. CDR3 DNA sequence: TGTGCCAGCAGCTTAGAGGGACGCGGGGGCACAGATACGCAGTATTTT. The full variable domain, completed using reference TRBV7-2 and TRBJ2-3, is GAGVSQSPSNKVTEKGKDVELRCDPISGHTALYWYRQSLGQGLEFLIYFQGNSAPDKSGLPSDRFSAERTGGSVSTLTIQRTQQEDSAVYLCASSLEGRGGTDTQYFGPGTRLTVL.

This clonotype occurred a few times. The chain recombines TRBV2 with TRBJ1-5, with 7 bases lining up with TRBD1. V was pared by 4 bases and J by 3 bases, with 6 bases of the junction left unmatched. CDR1 and CDR2 (germline): SNHLY, FYNNEI. The CDR3 is made up of 15 amino acids. The CDR3 protein is CASSVQTGSNQPQHF. DNA of the CDR3: TGTGCCAGCAGTGTGCAGACAGGGTCCAATCAGCCCCAGCATTTT.

CDR3 sequence (DNA): TGTGCCAGCAGCCAAGATACAATCAGGGCAACTAATGAAAAACTGTTTTTT. Translation gives CASSQDTIRATNEKLFF. The chain recombines TRBV3-1 with TRBJ1-4, with TRBD1 as a possible D gene (5 bases). Germline values: CDR1 LGHDT, CDR2 YNNKEL (reference sequence). Between the trimmed V and J ends, which lost 0 bases and 0 bases, there was a span of 11 bases. The CDR3 runs to 17 residues.

V is TRBV11-2 and J is TRBJ2-6; D may be TRBD2 (6 bases). V lost 4 bases to trimming and J lost 3 bases, with 19 bases between them. Germline loops: CDR1 SGHAT, CDR2 FQNNGV. CDR3 length equals 18 residues. The CDR3, as DNA: TGTGCCAGCAGCTCTCGGGGGTCTGGGGTCGGTGGGGCCAACGTCCTGACTTTC. Its translation: CASSSRGSGVGGANVLTF.

The CDR3 bases are TGCGCCAGCAGCCAAGATAGGGCGGGTGGCACCGGGGAGCTGTTTTTT. Translating gives CASSQDRAGGTGELFF. The chain combines TRBV4-1 with TRBJ2-2; TRBD2 might be the D (5 bases). The CDR3 consists of 16 residues. Per germline, CDR1 MGHRA and CDR2 YSYEKL. Trimming left V 0 bases short and J 4 bases short, with 12 bases between.

This clonotype showed up just a few times. The chain joins TRBV5-1 to TRBJ2-5, with a possible D match to TRBD2 (7 bases). Germline CDR1 and CDR2: SGHRS and YFSETQ. With 0 bases removed from V and 5 bases from J, the gap between germline ends came to 14 bases. This CDR3 has 15 amino acids. Written as DNA, the CDR3 is TGCGCCAGCAGCTTGGATCGGGGGGCCGGGGAGACCCAGTACTTC. Its translation: CASSLDRGAGETQYF.

The genes are TRBV20-1 and TRBJ1-2; D ambiguous. The germline gives CDR1 DFQATT, CDR2 SNEGSKA (reference sequence). Trimming removed 5 bases from V and 5 bases from J, with 12 bases in between. This CDR3 is 12 amino acids long. The DNA of the CDR3 is TGCAGTGCTGAAAAACGGCCATATGGCTACACCTTC. Protein product: CSAEKRPYGYTF.

This clonotype has more than one count but fewer than ten. This rearrangement joins TRBV20-1 to TRBJ1-1; possible D gene TRBD1, 5 bases. V lost 4 bases, J lost 1 base, and 13 bases lay in between. CDR1 DFQATT and CDR2 SNEGSKA come from the germline V gene (reference sequence). The CDR3 is made up of 14 amino acids. For the CDR3, the DNA is TGCAGTGCTACTCAGGGTCAAGGGAACACTGAAGCTTTCTTT. Residues: CSATQGQGNTEAFF.

This sequence joins TRBV20-1 and TRBJ2-7; no reliable D call. V was trimmed by 6 bases and J by 2 bases, leaving 17 bases between them. Germline V CDR1 and CDR2: DFQATT, SNEGSKA (reference sequence). The CDR3 contains 14 residues. The CDR3 region has the DNA TGCAGTGCAGTGGGCCCCAGAATCGCCTACGAGCAGTACTTC. Translated: CSAVGPRIAYEQYF.

This chain connects TRBV25-1 to TRBJ1-4, with D perhaps TRBD1 (5 bases). This CDR3 has 16 residues. V lost 1 base to trimming and J lost 3 bases, with 12 bases between them. Per germline, CDR1 MGHDK and CDR2 SYGVNS. In DNA, the CDR3 is TGTGCCAGCAGTGAATCCGGGGGGGGACCTAATGAAAAACTGTTTTTT. Its protein is CASSESGGGPNEKLFF.

The chain recombines TRBV25-1 with TRBJ2-7; D is possibly TRBD1 or TRBD2 (5 bases each). Germline V lookup: CDR1 MGHDK, CDR2 SYGVNS. The CDR3 runs 18 residues. V lost 5 bases, J lost 0 bases, and 23 bases lay in between. CDR3 in DNA: TGTGCCAGCAGTTTTGACGGGACGGCGGAGCCGAGCTCCTACGAGCAGTACTTC. This encodes CASSFDGTAEPSSYEQYF.

This clonotype has just a few counts. The chain is built from TRBV5-1 and TRBJ2-3, with D perhaps matching TRBD2 (6 bases). Per germline, CDR1 SGHRS and CDR2 YFSETQ. This CDR3 is built from 14 residues. V lost 4 bases to trimming and J lost 7 bases, with 16 bases between them. The chain's CDR3 is CASSGTTSPNTQYF. The CDR3 DNA is TGCGCCAGCAGCGGGACGACTAGTCCAAATACGCAGTATTTT.

This clonotype was recorded once. V and J are TRBV11-2 and TRBJ2-1, with 10 bases aligning to TRBD1. Germline CDR1 is SGHAT and CDR2 is FQNNGV. The CDR3 is 12 amino acids. The J segment lost 9 bases and the V segment lost 5 bases, leaving 1 base of the junction unmatched. The CDR3 DNA reads TGTGCCAGCAGCGACAGGGGGCGTGAGCAGTTCTTC. Amino acid sequence: CASSDRGREQFF.

V and J are TRBV27 and TRBJ2-1, with 8 nucleotides matching TRBD2. The CDR3 runs 18 residues. CDR1 is MNHEY and CDR2 is SMNVEV in the germline V gene (reference sequence). V was pared by 2 bases and J by 6 bases, with 15 bases of the junction left unmatched. The CDR3 sequence is CASSLEGYGGTRSNEQFF. As DNA, the CDR3 is TGTGCCAGCAGTTTAGAAGGGTATGGTGGGACTAGGAGCAATGAGCAGTTCTTC.

This clonotype has a count of ten or more. The V call is TRBV20-1, the J call TRBJ1-5; 7 bases fit TRBD1. After removal of 4 bases from V and 0 bases from J, the junction contained 3 bases not matched to a gene. Germline values: CDR1 DFQATT, CDR2 SNEGSKA (reference sequence). The CDR3 spans 14 residues. CDR3 amino acids: CSAKTGPSNQPQHF. CDR3 DNA: TGCAGTGCTAAGACAGGGCCTAGCAATCAGCCCCAGCATTTT.

The table lists this clonotype with many counts. The chain carries TRBV7-8 and TRBJ2-2; D is possibly TRBD2 (5 bases). The CDR3 runs to 14 residues. The germline V and J ends were trimmed by 3 bases and 0 bases, with 5 bases remaining between them. The germline V gene has CDR1 SGHVS and CDR2 FQNEAQ. The DNA of the CDR3 is TGTGCCAGCAGCTTCGGGGCGAACACCGGGGAGCTGTTTTTT. It yields the protein CASSFGANTGELFF.

For the CDR3, the DNA is TGTGCCAGCTTCCAAGGGACATGGGGTCGGGAGACCCAGTACTTC. The encoded protein is CASFQGTWGRETQYF. This chain connects TRBV7-2 to TRBJ2-5, with D possibly matching TRBD1 (6 bases). The germline V and J ends were trimmed by 8 bases and 5 bases, with 21 bases remaining between them. This CDR3 has 15 residues. Per germline, CDR1 SGHTA and CDR2 FQGNSA. Combining the CDR3 with reference TRBV7-2 and TRBJ2-5 gives the whole variable domain GAGVSQSPSNKVTEKGKDVELRCDPISGHTALYWYRQSLGQGLEFLIYFQGNSAPDKSGLPSDRFSAERTGGSVSTLTIQRTQQEDSAVYLCASFQGTWGRETQYFGPGTRLLVL.

This clonotype appeared many times. The chain uses TRBV5-1 and TRBJ2-1, with D possibly matching TRBD2 (5 bases). The V end was cut by 0 bases, the J end by 5 bases, with 18 bases between. Germline CDR1 SGHRS, CDR2 YFSETQ. The CDR3 spans 17 residues. The CDR3 is CASSLGVTAGYDNEQFF. The CDR3 DNA is TGCGCCAGCAGCTTGGGAGTCACCGCGGGTTACGACAATGAGCAGTTCTTC.

In this sample, this clonotype turned up many times. The CDR3, as DNA: TGCAGTGCTAGCCCTAGAATGAGACGTGGTGAGCAGTTCTTC. Translated, it gives CSASPRMRRGEQFF. The chain combines TRBV20-1 with TRBJ2-1, with D unresolved. Trimming removed 3 bases at V and 9 bases at J, with 18 bases between. The CDR3 consists of 14 residues. The germline V gene encodes CDR1 DFQATT and CDR2 SNEGSKA (reference sequence).

This clonotype was detected ten times or more. The V and J genes are TRBV7-2 and TRBJ2-7, with D perhaps matching TRBD1 (6 bases). V was pared by 5 bases and J by 4 bases, with 12 bases between. The CDR3 totals 13 residues. The germline V gene encodes CDR1 SGHTA and CDR2 FQGNSA. CDR3 nucleotides: TGTGCCAGCAGCAAACTACAGGGTTACGAGCAGTACTTC. Residues: CASSKLQGYEQYF. Using reference TRBV7-2 and TRBJ2-7 for the parts outside the CDR3, the full variable domain is GAGVSQSPSNKVTEKGKDVELRCDPISGHTALYWYRQSLGQGLEFLIYFQGNSAPDKSGLPSDRFSAERTGGSVSTLTIQRTQQEDSAVYLCASSKLQGYEQYFGPGTRLTVT.

For the CDR3, the DNA is TGTGCCAGCAGCTTAAGGACTAGCGGGAGCTCTGGGGCCAACGTCCTGACTTTC. This gives the protein CASSLRTSGSSGANVLTF. V and J are TRBV5-6 and TRBJ2-6; 13 bases align to TRBD2. The CDR3 has 18 amino acids. V was clipped by 2 bases and J by 0 bases; unmatched bases: 2. Germline CDR1 is SGHDT and CDR2 is YYEEEE.

This clonotype was seen more than once but under ten times. This chain links TRBV20-1 with TRBJ1-2, with 12 positions matching TRBD1. Per the germline V gene, CDR1 is DFQATT and CDR2 is SNEGSKA (reference sequence). V gave up 5 bases and J gave up 7 bases; unmatched junction bases: 14. This CDR3 has 16 residues. The CDR3: CSAGGGTGGASGGYTF. CDR3 DNA sequence: TGCAGTGCTGGGGGGGGGACAGGGGGCGCATCCGGTGGCTACACCTTC.

This chain connects TRBV29-1 to TRBJ1-1; perhaps TRBD1 as D (6 bases). The ends were cut back, 3 bases at V and 4 bases at J, with 12 bases in the middle. CDR1 SQVTM and CDR2 ANQGSEA come from the germline V gene. The CDR3 loop spans 13 amino acids. The CDR3: CSVESRGGTEAFF. The CDR3 region has the DNA TGCAGCGTTGAGAGCAGGGGAGGCACTGAAGCTTTCTTT.

The V and J genes are TRBV7-3 and TRBJ1-1; D gene unclear. V was shortened by 0 bases and J by 8 bases, with 7 bases between the two germline ends. CDR1 is SGHTA and CDR2 is FQGTGA in the germline V gene. This CDR3 contains 12 residues. CDR3 amino acids: CASSLTSGEAFF. CDR3 DNA: TGTGCCAGCAGCTTAACGTCGGGGGAAGCTTTCTTT.

There are a few counts of this clonotype. The V call is TRBV21-1, the J call TRBJ2-1; the table's D call, TRBD1, has no DNA check behind it. TRBV21-1 is reported as a pseudogene. The CDR3 covers 14 residues. CDR3 sequence: CAIPNPGSYNEQFF. The CDR3 DNA is TGTGCGATACCCAACCCGGGAAGCTACAATGAGCAGTTCTTC.

Only a few counts were recorded for this clonotype. This chain links TRBV2 with TRBJ1-4, with 8 positions matching TRBD1. This CDR3 is built from 14 residues. Trimming took 6 bases from V and 3 from J; bases not matched to a gene: 3. CDR1 is SNHLY and CDR2 is FYNNEI in the germline V gene. The CDR3 coding sequence is TGTGCCAGCAGGGGGACAGGAGCTAATGAAAAACTGTTTTTT. Translated: CASRGTGANEKLFF.

The table lists this clonotype with a few counts. The rearrangement joins TRBV6-1 to TRBJ2-3, with D tentatively TRBD1 (5 bases). Germline-derived CDR1 and CDR2 are MNHNS and SASEGT. This CDR3 region has 15 residues. Trimming took 6 bases from V and 4 from J, leaving 17 bases between them. CDR3 in amino acids: CASRVQGGVADTQYF. CDR3 bases: TGTGCCAGCAGGGTCCAGGGTGGGGTCGCAGATACGCAGTATTTT.